The rows below give T cell receptor beta chains drawn from one sample of a study of patients and donors after allogeneic stem cell transplantation. TCRdb recomputed calls from the RT-PCR reads with MiXCR, one row per CDR3 protein. The repertoire holds around 200,000 distinct CDR3 sequences, with less than 50% as singletons. Specimen: blood, either unsorted or a sorted T cell fraction (not recorded which). Every receptor here comes from a human donor who was either an allogeneic HSCT recipient or a stem cell or donor lymphocyte infusion donor (not recorded which). It is not recorded whose cells these are; they may come from a transplant donor. CDR3s include the opening cysteine and the closing phenylalanine or tryptophan. A D gene is named only where the DNA matches it firmly. The size of a clone is reported for some rows only, either as once, few or many, or as a class for expanded clones.

d_gene: .
v_gene: TRBV10-3
j_gene: TRBJ2-7
abundance: .
CDR3nt: TGTGCCACTTCAGTGAGCTCCTACGAGCAGTACTTC
CDR3aa: CATSVSSYEQYF

d_gene: .
v_gene: TRBV4-3
j_gene: TRBJ1-6
abundance: .
CDR3nt: TGCGCCAGCAGCCAAGTCCCAGCCGCCGGTAATTCACCCCTCCACTTT
CDR3aa: CASSQVPAAGNSPLHF

d_gene: TRBD2
v_gene: TRBV5-1
j_gene: TRBJ2-1
abundance: .
CDR3nt: TGCGCCAGCAGCTTGGGTCCCACTAGCGAGGGCTACAATGAGCAGTTCTTC
CDR3aa: CASSLGPTSEGYNEQFF

d_gene: .
v_gene: TRBV6-1
j_gene: TRBJ1-3
abundance: .
CDR3nt: TGTGCCAGCAGTGAAGCAAAGCAGGGGTTGGACACCATATATTTT
CDR3aa: CASSEAKQGLDTIYF

d_gene: TRBD1
v_gene: TRBV20-1
j_gene: TRBJ2-3
abundance: .
CDR3nt: TGCAGTGCTACTTCCCGGGACAGGGGTGTCACAGATACGCAGTATTTT
CDR3aa: CSATSRDRGVTDTQYF

d_gene: TRBD1
v_gene: TRBV29-1
j_gene: TRBJ2-6
abundance: few
CDR3nt: TGCAGCGTAGCCGACAGGGGGCAAACTGGGGCCAACGTCCTGACTTTC
CDR3aa: CSVADRGQTGANVLTF

d_gene: TRBD1
v_gene: TRBV20-1
j_gene: TRBJ2-2
abundance: .
CDR3nt: TGCAGTGCTAGAAAGGGGGCATGGACCGGGGAGCTGTTTTTT
CDR3aa: CSARKGAWTGELFF

d_gene: .
v_gene: TRBV12-3/TRBV12-4
j_gene: TRBJ1-5
abundance: many
CDR3nt: TGTGCCAGCAGTTTAGCCACCTATACCAATCAGCCCCAGCATTTT
CDR3aa: CASSLATYTNQPQHF

d_gene: .
v_gene: TRBV18
j_gene: TRBJ2-4
abundance: once
CDR3nt: TGTGCCAGCTCACCACAGGGCGGCATTCAGTACTTC
CDR3aa: CASSPQGGIQYF

d_gene: .
v_gene: TRBV28
j_gene: TRBJ1-2
abundance: few
CDR3nt: TGTGCCAGCAGCCCTGACAGGCGCGGCTACACCTTC
CDR3aa: CASSPDRRGYTF

d_gene: .
v_gene: TRBV7-9
j_gene: TRBJ1-5
abundance: few
CDR3nt: TGTGCCAGCAGCCCTCGGACAGATCTAGGGCAGCCCCAGCATTTT
CDR3aa: CASSPRTDLGQPQHF

d_gene: .
v_gene: TRBV27
j_gene: TRBJ1-6
abundance: .
CDR3nt: TGTGCCAGCAGTTGGCTGACGCCTTATAATTCACCCCTCCACTTT
CDR3aa: CASSWLTPYNSPLHF

d_gene: .
v_gene: TRBV29-1
j_gene: TRBJ2-3
abundance: .
CDR3nt: TGCAGCGTTGAGGGTGACAGTCGGACAGATACGCAGTATTTT
CDR3aa: CSVEGDSRTDTQYF